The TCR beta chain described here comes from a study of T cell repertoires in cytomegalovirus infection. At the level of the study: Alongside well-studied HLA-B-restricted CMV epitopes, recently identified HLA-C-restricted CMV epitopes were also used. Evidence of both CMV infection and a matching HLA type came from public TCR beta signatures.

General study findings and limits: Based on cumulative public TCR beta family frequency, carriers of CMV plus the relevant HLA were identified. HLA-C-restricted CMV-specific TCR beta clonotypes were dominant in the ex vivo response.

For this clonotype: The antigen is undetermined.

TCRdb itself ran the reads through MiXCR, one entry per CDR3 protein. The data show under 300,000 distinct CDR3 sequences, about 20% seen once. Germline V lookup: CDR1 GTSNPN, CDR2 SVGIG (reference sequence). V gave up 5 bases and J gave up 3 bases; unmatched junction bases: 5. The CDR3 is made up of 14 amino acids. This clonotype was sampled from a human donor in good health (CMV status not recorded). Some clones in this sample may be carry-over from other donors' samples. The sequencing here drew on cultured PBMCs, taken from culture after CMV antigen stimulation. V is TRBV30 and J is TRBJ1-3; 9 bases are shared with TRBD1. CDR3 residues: CAWATGGVGNTIYF. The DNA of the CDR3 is TGTGCCTGGGCAACAGGGGGCGTTGGAAACACCATATATTTT.